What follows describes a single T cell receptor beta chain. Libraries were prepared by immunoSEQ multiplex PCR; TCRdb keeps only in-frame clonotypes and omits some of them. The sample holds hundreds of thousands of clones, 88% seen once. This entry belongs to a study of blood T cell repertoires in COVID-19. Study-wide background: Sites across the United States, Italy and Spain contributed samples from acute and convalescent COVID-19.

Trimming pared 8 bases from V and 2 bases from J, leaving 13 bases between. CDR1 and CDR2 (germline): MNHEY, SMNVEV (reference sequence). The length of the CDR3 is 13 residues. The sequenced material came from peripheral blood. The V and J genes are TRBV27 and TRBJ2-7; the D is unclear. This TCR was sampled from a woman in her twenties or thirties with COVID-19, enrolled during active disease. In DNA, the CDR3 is TGTGCCAGCGGTGTTGGCCCTGCCTACGAGCAGTACTTC. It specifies CASGVGPAYEQYF.